One sample yielded the 3 T cell receptor beta chains listed below, sequenced in a study of T cell responses to AZD1222 COVID-19 vaccine. This table comes from immunoSEQ multiplex PCR, and its TCRdb copy is limited to in-frame clones, with some not included. The sample yields around 130,000 clones, 80% to 90% seen once. Sequencing used peripheral blood, obtained on day 0 of AZD1222 vaccination. The receptors here all came from an adult in good health.

This clone appeared once. The chain carries TRBV20-1 and TRBJ1-2; no definite D call. The CDR3 extends over 17 amino acids. Germline V gene lookup returns CDR1 DFQATT and CDR2 SNEGSKA (reference sequence). Deletions cut 3 bases from V and 0 bases from J, with 20 bases between. CDR3 DNA sequence: TGCAGTGCTAGTGTCTTTGAAACCAGGCGATCTAACTATGGCTACACCTTC. Protein sequence: CSASVFETRRSNYGYTF.

The chain combines TRBV5-1 with TRBJ2-5; no definite D call. Germline CDR1 is SGHRS and CDR2 is YFSETQ. The V end lost 0 bases, the J end lost 1 base, and 4 bases lay between the germline ends. This CDR3 contains 13 residues. CDR3 bases: TGCGCCAGCAGCTTGGCCAGCCAAGAGACCCAGTACTTC. This sequence encodes CASSLASQETQYF. Looking up the rest from reference TRBV5-1 and TRBJ2-5 gives the full variable domain: KAGVTQTPRYLIKTRGQQVTLSCSPISGHRSVSWYQQTPGQGLQFLFEYFSETQRNKGNFPGRFSGRQFSNSRSEMNVSTLELGDSALYLCASSLASQETQYFGPGTRLLVL.

CDR3 DNA sequence: TGCAGCGTCTGGGACAGTCCTATGAACACTGAAGCTTTCTTT. This codes for CSVWDSPMNTEAFF. The genes are TRBV29-1 and TRBJ1-1; 7 positions match TRBD1. Trimming removed 6 bases from V and 0 bases from J; junction bases left unmatched: 7. This CDR3 has 14 amino acids. The germline CDR1 and CDR2 sequences are SQVTM and ANQGSEA. Supplemented by reference TRBV29-1 and TRBJ1-1, the full variable domain reads SAVISQKPSRDICQRGTSLTIQCQVDSQVTMMFWYRQQPGQSLTLIATANQGSEATYESGFVIDKFPISRPNLTFSTLTVSNMSPEDSSIYLCSVWDSPMNTEAFFGQGTRLTVV.